The 23 T cell receptor beta chains below were found in one sample sequenced in a study of PD-L1 blockade in urothelial cancer. Profiled with immunoSEQ multiplex PCR; TCRdb holds only in-frame clones, not every one. This sample has approximately 110,000 clones, with about 91% found just once. Time point in this sample: peripheral blood 6 weeks after treatment start. The specimen comprised PBMCs, sampled around atezolizumab (anti-PD-L1) treatment. Receptors were obtained from a man aged 55 to 70 with urothelial cancer.

The genes are TRBV9 and TRBJ2-3; 8 nucleotides match TRBD2. Germline CDR1 and CDR2: SGDLS and YYNGEE. V was pared by 0 bases and J by 4 bases, with 4 bases of the junction left unmatched. This CDR3 contains 15 residues. The CDR3 loop reads CASSVAAGGSDTQYF. For the CDR3, the DNA is TGTGCCAGCAGCGTAGCGGCGGGAGGCTCAGATACGCAGTATTTT.

V and J are TRBV11-1 and TRBJ2-7; 9 bases are shared with TRBD2. The V segment lost 5 bases and the J segment 9 bases; nucleotides outside the gene matches: 14. Per the germline V gene, CDR1 is SGHAT and CDR2 is FQDESV (reference sequence). This CDR3 region has 15 residues. DNA of the CDR3: TGTGCCAGCAGCGCCCTTGGTAGCGGGAGTCGAGGGCAGTACTTC. As protein: CASSALGSGSRGQYF.

The chain employs TRBV10-3 and TRBJ2-7; the match to TRBD2 covers 12 bases. V lost 3 bases to trimming and J lost 7 bases; unmatched junction nucleotides: 4. This CDR3 spans 14 amino acids. Germline V gene data show CDR1 as ENHRY and CDR2 as SYGVKD. The CDR3 is CAISEVGTSGEQYF. The CDR3 bases are TGTGCCATCAGTGAAGTCGGGACTAGCGGGGAGCAGTACTTC.

The count of this clone is one. V is TRBV30 and J is TRBJ2-7, with a possible D match to TRBD2 (6 bases). CDR1 and CDR2 (germline): GTSNPN, SVGIG (reference sequence). The CDR3 contains 13 residues. V lost 0 bases and J 4 bases, leaving 10 bases between the germline ends. In DNA, the CDR3 is TGTGCCTGGAGTGTGGGACTGACTTACGAGCAGTACTTC. This translates into CAWSVGLTYEQYF. The variable domain in full, completed from reference TRBV30 and TRBJ2-7, reads SQTIHQWPATLVQPVGSPLSLECTVEGTSNPNLYWYRQAAGRGLQLLFYSVGIGQISSEVPQNLSASRPQDRQFILSSKKLLLSDSGFYLCAWSVGLTYEQYFGPGTRLTVT.

The rearrangement links TRBV11-1 to TRBJ2-1; D unresolved. V shed 2 bases and J shed 0 bases, with 11 bases lying between them. This CDR3 region has 16 residues. Looked up from germline, CDR1 is SGHAT and CDR2 is FQDESV (reference sequence). The DNA of the CDR3 is TGTGCCAGCAGCTTAATCGGTCCCCTCTCCTACAATGAGCAGTTCTTC. This codes for CASSLIGPLSYNEQFF.

This CDR3 is CASSLGGLFYEQYF. CDR3 DNA: TGTGCCAGCAGCTTAGGTGGGCTTTTCTACGAGCAGTACTTC. The rearrangement joins TRBV7-6 to TRBJ2-7; no clear D gene. The CDR3 runs to 14 residues. The V end lost 1 base, the J end lost 3 bases, and 10 bases lay between the germline ends. The germline V gene encodes CDR1 SGHVS and CDR2 FNYEAQ. The full variable domain, rest sourced from reference TRBV7-6 and TRBJ2-7, is GAGVSQSPRYKVTKRGQDVALRCDPISGHVSLYWYRQALGQGPEFLTYFNYEAQQDKSGLPNDRFSAERPEGSISTLTIQRTEQRDSAMYRCASSLGGLFYEQYFGPGTRLTVT.

The rearrangement joins TRBV18 to TRBJ2-2; D is possibly TRBD1 (5 bases). The germline V gene has CDR1 KGHSH and CDR2 LQKENI. V was shortened by 3 bases and J by 3 bases, with 20 bases between the two germline ends. This CDR3 spans 18 amino acids. CDR3 nucleotide sequence: TGTGCCAGCTCACCTCAAAGGGGCCACCGGAGCTACACCGGGGAGCTGTTTTTT. This translates into CASSPQRGHRSYTGELFF.

The chain combines TRBV11-2 with TRBJ1-1; possibly TRBD1 for D (5 bases). V was clipped by 1 base and J by 5 bases, with 23 bases between them. The germline V gene encodes CDR1 SGHAT and CDR2 FQNNGV. The CDR3 covers 18 residues. The CDR3 region has the DNA TGTGCCAGCAGCTTAGTACCCTATTTGCGGGAGGGGAGAACTGAAGCTTTCTTT. This translates into CASSLVPYLREGRTEAFF. The whole variable domain, filled in from reference TRBV11-2 and TRBJ1-1, reads EAGVAQSPRYKIIEKRQSVAFWCNPISGHATLYWYQQILGQGPKLLIQFQNNGVVDDSQLPKDRFSAERLKGVDSTLKIQPAKLEDSAVYLCASSLVPYLREGRTEAFFGQGTRLTVV.

This clone turned up a few times. The chain couples TRBV4-3 to TRBJ1-5; 8 bases match TRBD1. The CDR3 spans 13 residues. CDR1 and CDR2 (germline): LGHNA, YSLEER. Germline trimming cut 3 bases from V and 5 bases from J; bases unmatched to any gene: 0. The CDR3 reads CASSQDRDQPQHF. The CDR3 bases are TGCGCCAGCAGCCAGGACAGGGATCAGCCCCAGCATTTT.

The chain uses TRBV4-3 and TRBJ1-1; possibly TRBD1 for D (5 bases). V was trimmed by 4 bases and J by 3 bases, leaving 15 bases between them. Germline loops: CDR1 LGHNA, CDR2 YSLEER. CDR3 length: 15 amino acids. The CDR3 nucleotides read TGCGCCAGCAGCCGGGGGGGGTACGGGGACACTGAAGCTTTCTTT. As protein: CASSRGGYGDTEAFF.

The chain uses TRBV11-2 and TRBJ2-3; TRBD2 matches at 12 bases. With V trimmed by 4 bases and J by 5 bases, 7 bases remained unmatched. The germline gives CDR1 SGHAT, CDR2 FQNNGV. The CDR3 runs 16 residues. The CDR3 sequence is CASSSSGGAVVDTQYF. The CDR3, as DNA: TGTGCCAGCAGCTCTAGCGGGGGGGCCGTGGTAGATACGCAGTATTTT.

The gene calls are TRBV2 and TRBJ2-3; no definite D call. Per the germline V gene, CDR1 is SNHLY and CDR2 is FYNNEI. The CDR3 contains 14 residues. Trimming removed 6 bases at V and 6 bases at J, with 16 bases between. CDR3 in DNA: TGTGCCAGCAGGCCTACCTACGTTATGGATACGCAGTATTTT. Translated: CASRPTYVMDTQYF.

In regard to this clone: An end of the junction differs from the germline gene, which may be a read error. The CDR3 is CASSPTGGGTDAQYF. The CDR3 nucleotides are TGTGCCAGCAGTCCAACCGGGGGAGGAACAGATGCGCAGTATTTT. This rearrangement joins TRBV2 to TRBJ2-3, with a possible D match to TRBD2 (6 bases). The CDR3 runs to 15 residues. Germline values: CDR1 SNHLY, CDR2 FYNNEI.

This clone has just one count. The J gene is TRBJ2-1, the V gene TRBV2; 9 bases line up with TRBD1. Unmatched junction bases numbered 4, after V lost 4 bases and J lost 9 bases. Germline CDR1 is SNHLY and CDR2 is FYNNEI. This CDR3 contains 13 residues. CDR3 coding DNA: TGTGCCAGCAGTGGAGGGACAGGGATTGAGCAGTTCTTC. Its protein product is CASSGGTGIEQFF.

The rearrangement uses TRBV2 and TRBJ2-1; TRBD1 might be the D (6 bases). CDR3 length: 13 residues. V dropped 5 bases and J dropped 15 bases, with 20 bases sitting between them. Germline CDR1 reads SNHLY; CDR2 reads FYNNEI. CDR3: CASSPHPGHPGFF. CDR3 nucleotide sequence: TGTGCCAGCAGTCCCCACCCGGGACATCCGGGGTTCTTC.

This clone turned up a few times. The chain carries TRBV9 and TRBJ2-3; D gene uncertain. Germline-derived CDR1 and CDR2 are SGDLS and YYNGEE. There are 13 residues in the CDR3. The V and J ends lost 3 bases and 5 bases respectively, with 10 bases between them. CDR3 sequence reads: CASSATNGDTQYF. The CDR3 region has the DNA TGTGCCAGCAGCGCTACTAATGGAGATACGCAGTATTTT.

The chain has TRBV7-3 and TRBJ2-6; TRBD2 aligns across 8 bases. V trimming: 4 bases; J trimming: 4 bases; junction bases outside the gene matches: 9. Germline CDR1 SGHTA, CDR2 FQGTGA. CDR3 length equals 17 residues. This CDR3 is CASSSRGGSEGANVLTF. The CDR3 bases are TGTGCCAGCAGCTCCCGGGGGGGGTCAGAAGGGGCCAACGTCCTGACTTTC.

This clone is a singleton in its sample. The V and J genes are TRBV9 and TRBJ1-3, with 11 nucleotides matching TRBD1. The CDR3 is made up of 17 amino acids. The V segment lost 0 bases and the J segment 3 bases; nucleotides outside the gene matches: 5. Germline V gene sequence: CDR1 SGDLS, CDR2 YYNGEE. The CDR3 sequence is CASSVVDRGLGGNTIYF. CDR3 in DNA: TGTGCCAGCAGCGTAGTGGACAGGGGGCTAGGTGGAAACACCATATATTTT.

The count of this clone is one. J is TRBJ2-7 and V is TRBV9; unclear D gene. CDR1 SGDLS and CDR2 YYNGEE come from the germline V gene. V was clipped by 2 bases and J by 3 bases, with 15 bases between them. The CDR3 length is 15 residues. CDR3 region: CASSVSYWAYYEQYF. CDR3 sequence (DNA): TGTGCCAGCAGCGTTAGTTACTGGGCTTACTACGAGCAGTACTTC. The whole variable domain, filled in from reference TRBV9 and TRBJ2-7, reads DSGVTQTPKHLITATGQRVTLRCSPRSGDLSVYWYQQSLDQGLQFLIQYYNGEERAKGNILERFSAQQFPDLHSELNLSSLELGDSALYFCASSVSYWAYYEQYFGPGTRLTVT.

The chain couples TRBV4-3 to TRBJ2-3; TRBD2 aligns across 8 bases. The CDR3 loop spans 14 amino acids. V was clipped by 1 base and J by 10 bases; unmatched bases: 7. The V gene's germline CDR1 is LGHNA and CDR2 YSLEER. The CDR3 DNA reads TGCGCCAGCAGCCAAGTAGAGCGGGAGTTTGCGCAGTATTTT. This codes for CASSQVEREFAQYF.

This chain uses TRBV25-1 with TRBJ2-7, with a possible D match to TRBD1 (5 bases). The V gene lost 4 bases and the J gene lost 0 bases, with 13 bases spanning the gap. Looked up from germline, CDR1 is MGHDK and CDR2 is SYGVNS. The length of the CDR3 is 15 residues. CDR3 loop: CASSGGNRGSYEQYF. CDR3 coding DNA: TGTGCCAGCAGTGGGGGTAATAGGGGCTCCTACGAGCAGTACTTC.

The V and J genes are TRBV12-2 and TRBJ2-5; the table calls TRBD1, which could not be checked here. TRBV12-2 corresponds to a pseudogene. The CDR3 is made up of 17 amino acids. CDR3 nucleotides: TGTGCAAGTCGCTTAGCGAGGGACAGCCGGAGACAAGAGACCCAGTACTTC. Its protein is CASRLARDSRRQETQYF.

The sample holds a few counts of this clone. The V call is TRBV28, the J call TRBJ1-5; D is perhaps TRBD1 (5 bases). Per the germline V gene, CDR1 is MDHEN and CDR2 is SYDVKM. This CDR3 spans 15 amino acids. The V end lost 3 bases, the J end lost 4 bases, and 13 bases lay between the germline ends. The DNA for the CDR3 is TGTGCCAGCAGTTTTGGGGGGTACAGAAATCAGCCCCAGCATTTT. Residues: CASSFGGYRNQPQHF.